This entry features one T cell receptor beta chain sequence. The entry originates in a study of T cell clones after liver transplantation. Study summary: TCRbeta sequencing after a pre-transplant mixed lymphocyte reaction identified graft-donor-reactive clones, later tracked in post-transplant blood. HCV positivity affected three of eight recipients; the rest lacked autoimmune or viral indications. Patients counted as tolerant after at least one year off all immunosuppression, enzymes not exceeding twice normal.

Unstimulated PBMCs were sorted into CD3+CD4+ and CD3+CD8+ populations. Unmatched junction bases numbered 7, after V lost 5 bases and J lost 0 bases. CDR3 length: 16 residues. Germline CDR1 and CDR2: MDHEN and SYDVKM. Only in-frame clones appear in the TCRdb table, and some are missing; sequencing was by immunoSEQ multiplex PCR. The data hold 70,000 or so clones, with 92% observed a single time. The chain employs TRBV28 and TRBJ1-3, with 7 bases lining up with TRBD1. Source: CD4+ T cells from blood, taken about 25 months after liver transplant. This clonotype was obtained from a human patient who received a liver transplant. Some T cells may have come from the graft donor. In DNA, the CDR3 is TGTGCCAGCAGTCCCAGACAGGGCCACTCTGGAAACACCATATATTTT. Amino acid sequence: CASSPRQGHSGNTIYF.